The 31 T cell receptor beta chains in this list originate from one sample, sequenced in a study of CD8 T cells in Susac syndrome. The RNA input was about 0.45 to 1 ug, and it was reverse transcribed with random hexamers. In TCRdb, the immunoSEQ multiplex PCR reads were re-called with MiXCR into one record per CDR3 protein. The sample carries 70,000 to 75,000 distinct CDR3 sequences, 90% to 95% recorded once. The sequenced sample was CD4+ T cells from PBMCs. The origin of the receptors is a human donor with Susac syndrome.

Here the CDR3 reads CSAVTGAGYGYTF. CDR3 DNA: TGCAGTGCTGTGACAGGGGCCGGCTATGGCTACACCTTC. This chain joins TRBV20-1 and TRBJ1-2; TRBD1 matches 8 bases. Trimming removed 5 bases from V and 4 bases from J; junction bases left unmatched: 6. The germline CDR1 and CDR2 sequences are DFQATT and SNEGSKA (reference sequence). This CDR3 region has 13 residues.

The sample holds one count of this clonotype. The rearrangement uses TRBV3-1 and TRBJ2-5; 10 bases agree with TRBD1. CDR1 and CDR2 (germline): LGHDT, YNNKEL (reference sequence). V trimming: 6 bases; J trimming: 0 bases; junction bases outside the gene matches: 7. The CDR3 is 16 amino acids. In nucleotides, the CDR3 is TGTGCCAGCAGACCGGACAGGGGGTCGTACCAAGAGACCCAGTACTTC. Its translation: CASRPDRGSYQETQYF.

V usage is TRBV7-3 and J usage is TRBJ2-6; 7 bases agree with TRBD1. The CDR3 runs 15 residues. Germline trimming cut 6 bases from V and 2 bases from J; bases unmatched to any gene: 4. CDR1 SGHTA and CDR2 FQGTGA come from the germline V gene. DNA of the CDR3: TGTGCCAGCAGTACAACAGGGGCTGGGGCCAACGTCCTGACTTTC. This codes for CASSTTGAGANVLTF.

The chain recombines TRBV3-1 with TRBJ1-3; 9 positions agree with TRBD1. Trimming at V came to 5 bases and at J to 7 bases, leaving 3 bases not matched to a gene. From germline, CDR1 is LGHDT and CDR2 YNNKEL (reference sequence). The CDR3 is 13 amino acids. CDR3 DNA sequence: TGTGCCAGCAGCGGGGGACAGGGTAACACCATATATTTT. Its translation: CASSGGQGNTIYF.

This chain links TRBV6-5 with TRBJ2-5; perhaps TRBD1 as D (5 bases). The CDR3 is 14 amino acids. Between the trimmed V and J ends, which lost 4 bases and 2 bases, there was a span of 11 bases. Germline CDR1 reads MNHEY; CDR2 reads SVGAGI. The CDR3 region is CASSFSRAQETQYF. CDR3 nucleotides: TGTGCCAGCAGTTTTAGCAGGGCACAAGAGACCCAGTACTTC.

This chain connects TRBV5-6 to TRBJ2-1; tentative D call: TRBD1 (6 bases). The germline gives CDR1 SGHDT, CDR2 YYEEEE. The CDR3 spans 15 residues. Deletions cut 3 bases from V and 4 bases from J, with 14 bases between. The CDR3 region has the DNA TGTGCCAGCAGCTCCATCGGACAGACGTACAATGAGCAGTTCTTC. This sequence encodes CASSSIGQTYNEQFF.

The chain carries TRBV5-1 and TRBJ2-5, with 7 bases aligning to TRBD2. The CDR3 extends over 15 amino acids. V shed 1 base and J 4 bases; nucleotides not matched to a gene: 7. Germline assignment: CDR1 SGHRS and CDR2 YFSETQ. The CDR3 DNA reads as TGCGCCAGCAGCTTGTCCCCGGGGGGTGGAGAGACCCAGTACTTC. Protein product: CASSLSPGGGETQYF.

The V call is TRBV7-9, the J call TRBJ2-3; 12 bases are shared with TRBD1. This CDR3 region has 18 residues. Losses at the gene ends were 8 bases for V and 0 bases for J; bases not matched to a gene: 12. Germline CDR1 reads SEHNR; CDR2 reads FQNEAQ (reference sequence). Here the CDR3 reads CASPVGTGGLRSTDTQYF. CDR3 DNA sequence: TGTGCCAGCCCCGTCGGGACAGGGGGCCTTAGGAGCACAGATACGCAGTATTTT.

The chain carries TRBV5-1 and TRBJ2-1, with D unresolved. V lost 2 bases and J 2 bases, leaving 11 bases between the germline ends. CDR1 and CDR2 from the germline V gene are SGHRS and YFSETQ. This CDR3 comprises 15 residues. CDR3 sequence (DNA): TGCGCCAGCAGCTTAACGGGCGAGGCCTACAATGAGCAGTTCTTC. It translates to CASSLTGEAYNEQFF.

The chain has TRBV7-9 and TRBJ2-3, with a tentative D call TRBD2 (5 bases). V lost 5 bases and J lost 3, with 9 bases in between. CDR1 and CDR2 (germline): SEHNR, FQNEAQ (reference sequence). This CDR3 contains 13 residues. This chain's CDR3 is CASSRPGTDTQYF. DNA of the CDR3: TGTGCCAGCAGCCGGCCGGGGACAGATACGCAGTATTTT.

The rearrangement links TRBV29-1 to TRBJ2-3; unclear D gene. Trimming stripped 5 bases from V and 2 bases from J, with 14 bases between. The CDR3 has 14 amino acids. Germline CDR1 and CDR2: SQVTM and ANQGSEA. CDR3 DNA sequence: TGCAGCGTTTCAGGCGGTTTTTCCACAGATACGCAGTATTTT. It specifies CSVSGGFSTDTQYF.

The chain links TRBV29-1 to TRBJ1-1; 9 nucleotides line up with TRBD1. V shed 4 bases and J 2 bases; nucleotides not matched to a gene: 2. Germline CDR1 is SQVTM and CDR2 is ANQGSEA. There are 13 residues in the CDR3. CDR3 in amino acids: CSVGTGENTEAFF. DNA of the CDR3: TGCAGCGTTGGGACAGGGGAAAACACTGAAGCTTTCTTT.

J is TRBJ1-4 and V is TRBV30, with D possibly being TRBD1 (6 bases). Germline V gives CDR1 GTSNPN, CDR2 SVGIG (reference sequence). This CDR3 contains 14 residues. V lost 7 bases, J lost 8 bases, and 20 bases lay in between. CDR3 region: CASRGLATVEKLFF. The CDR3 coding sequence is TGTGCCTCTCGGGGGCTAGCTACCGTCGAAAAACTGTTTTTT.

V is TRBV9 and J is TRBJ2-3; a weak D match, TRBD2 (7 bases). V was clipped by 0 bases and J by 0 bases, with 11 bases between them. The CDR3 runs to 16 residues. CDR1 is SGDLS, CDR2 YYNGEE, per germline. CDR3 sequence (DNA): TGTGCCAGCAGCGTAGAGGGGGGGGTGAGCACAGATACGCAGTATTTT. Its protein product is CASSVEGGVSTDTQYF.

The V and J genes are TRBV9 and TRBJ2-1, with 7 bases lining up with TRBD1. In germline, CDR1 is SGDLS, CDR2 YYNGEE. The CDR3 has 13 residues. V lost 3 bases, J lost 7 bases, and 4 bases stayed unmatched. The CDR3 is CASSDRQGNEQFF. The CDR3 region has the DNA TGTGCCAGCAGCGATAGACAGGGTAATGAGCAGTTCTTC.

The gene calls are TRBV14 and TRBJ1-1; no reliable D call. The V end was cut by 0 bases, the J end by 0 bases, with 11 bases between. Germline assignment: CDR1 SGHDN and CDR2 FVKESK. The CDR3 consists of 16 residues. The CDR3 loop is CASSQDFGRLNTEAFF. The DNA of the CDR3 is TGTGCCAGCAGCCAAGATTTCGGCAGGTTGAACACTGAAGCTTTCTTT.

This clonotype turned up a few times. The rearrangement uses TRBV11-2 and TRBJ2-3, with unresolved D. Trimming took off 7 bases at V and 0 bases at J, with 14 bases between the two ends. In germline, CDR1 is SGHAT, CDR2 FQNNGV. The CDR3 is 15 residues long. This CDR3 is CASTPLWASTDTQYF. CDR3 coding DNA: TGTGCCAGCACCCCATTATGGGCAAGCACAGATACGCAGTATTTT. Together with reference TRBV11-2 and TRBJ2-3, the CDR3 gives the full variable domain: EAGVAQSPRYKIIEKRQSVAFWCNPISGHATLYWYQQILGQGPKLLIQFQNNGVVDDSQLPKDRFSAERLKGVDSTLKIQPAKLEDSAVYLCASTPLWASTDTQYFGPGTRLTVL.

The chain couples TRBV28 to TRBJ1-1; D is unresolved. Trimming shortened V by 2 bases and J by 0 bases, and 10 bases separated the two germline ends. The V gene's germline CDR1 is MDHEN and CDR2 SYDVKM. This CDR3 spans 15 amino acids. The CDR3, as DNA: TGTGCCAGCAGTTTAATCGGCCACATGAACACTGAAGCTTTCTTT. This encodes CASSLIGHMNTEAFF.

The CDR3 reads CASSRGGVRSYEKLFF. In nucleotides, the CDR3 is TGTGCCAGCAGCCGCGGGGGGGTTCGGTCATATGAAAAACTGTTTTTT. The V call is TRBV7-2, the J call TRBJ1-4; D possibly corresponds to TRBD1 (5 bases). The germline CDR1 and CDR2 sequences are SGHTA and FQGNSA. This CDR3 is 16 amino acids long. Trimming shortened V by 5 bases and J by 6 bases, and 19 bases separated the two germline ends.

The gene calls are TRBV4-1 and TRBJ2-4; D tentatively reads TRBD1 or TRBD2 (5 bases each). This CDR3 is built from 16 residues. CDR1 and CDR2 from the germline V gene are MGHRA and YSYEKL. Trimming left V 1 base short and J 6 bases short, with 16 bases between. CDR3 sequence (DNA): TGCGCCAGCAGCCAAGGGGACCACTTCAAAGGAAACATTCAGTACTTC. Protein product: CASSQGDHFKGNIQYF.

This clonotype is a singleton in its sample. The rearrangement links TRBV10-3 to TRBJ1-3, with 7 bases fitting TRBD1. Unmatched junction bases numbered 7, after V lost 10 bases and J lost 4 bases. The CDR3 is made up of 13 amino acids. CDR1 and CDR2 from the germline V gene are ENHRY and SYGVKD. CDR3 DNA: TGTGCCAGCATCCCGGGACAGGGAAACACCATATATTTT. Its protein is CASIPGQGNTIYF.

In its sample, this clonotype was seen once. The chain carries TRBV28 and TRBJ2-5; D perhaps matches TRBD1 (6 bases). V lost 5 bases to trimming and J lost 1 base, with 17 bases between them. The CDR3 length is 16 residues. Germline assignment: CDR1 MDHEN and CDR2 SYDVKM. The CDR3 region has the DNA TGTGCCAGCAGTACCGCAACACAGGGCTTCCAAGAGACCCAGTACTTC. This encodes CASSTATQGFQETQYF. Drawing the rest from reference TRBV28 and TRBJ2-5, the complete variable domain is DVKVTQSSRYLVKRTGEKVFLECVQDMDHENMFWYRQDPGLGLRLIYFSYDVKMKEKGDIPEGYSVSREKKERFSLILESASTNQTSMYLCASSTATQGFQETQYFGPGTRLLVL.

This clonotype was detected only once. The CDR3 region has the DNA TGTGCCAGCAGCCAATCGTTAGGGGATGCTGGGGCCAACGTCCTGACTTTC. Protein product: CASSQSLGDAGANVLTF. The chain uses TRBV4-2 and TRBJ2-6, with a possible D match to TRBD1 (5 bases). Germline-derived CDR1 and CDR2 are LGHNA and YNFKEQ. The CDR3 contains 17 residues. V lost 2 bases to trimming and J lost 2 bases, with 13 bases between them.

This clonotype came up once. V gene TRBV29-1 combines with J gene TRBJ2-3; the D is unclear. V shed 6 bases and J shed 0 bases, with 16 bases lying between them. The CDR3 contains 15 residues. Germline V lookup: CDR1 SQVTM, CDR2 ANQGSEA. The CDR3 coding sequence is TGCAGCGTCCCCCCGAACAGTCCTAGCACAGATACGCAGTATTTT. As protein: CSVPPNSPSTDTQYF.

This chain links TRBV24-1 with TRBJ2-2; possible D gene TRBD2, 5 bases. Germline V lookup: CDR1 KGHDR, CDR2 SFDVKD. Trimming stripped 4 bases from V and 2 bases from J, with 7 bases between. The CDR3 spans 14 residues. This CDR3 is CATSEDFNTGELFF. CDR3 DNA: TGTGCCACCAGTGAGGACTTCAACACCGGGGAGCTGTTTTTT.

The CDR3 bases are TGTGCCAGCAGCTACGTAGCGGGGGGCCTCTACAATGAGCAGTTCTTC. Its protein is CASSYVAGGLYNEQFF. The chain couples TRBV11-3 to TRBJ2-1; TRBD2 aligns across 10 bases. The length of the CDR3 is 16 residues. Looked up from germline, CDR1 is SGHNT and CDR2 is YENEEA. V lost 4 bases, J lost 3 bases, and 6 bases stayed unmatched.

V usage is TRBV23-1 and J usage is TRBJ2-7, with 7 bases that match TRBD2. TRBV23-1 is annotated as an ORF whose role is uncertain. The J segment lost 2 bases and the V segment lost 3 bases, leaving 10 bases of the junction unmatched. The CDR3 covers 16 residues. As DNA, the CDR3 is TGCGCCAGCAGTCACAAGCTAGCGGCTCTAACCTACGAGCAGTACTTC. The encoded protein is CASSHKLAALTYEQYF.

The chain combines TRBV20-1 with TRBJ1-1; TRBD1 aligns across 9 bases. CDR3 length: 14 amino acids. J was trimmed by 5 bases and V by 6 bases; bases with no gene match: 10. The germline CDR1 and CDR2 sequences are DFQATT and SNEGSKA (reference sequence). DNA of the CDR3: TGCAGTGCCGGGACAGGGAACCTGGGAACTGAAGCTTTCTTT. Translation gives CSAGTGNLGTEAFF.

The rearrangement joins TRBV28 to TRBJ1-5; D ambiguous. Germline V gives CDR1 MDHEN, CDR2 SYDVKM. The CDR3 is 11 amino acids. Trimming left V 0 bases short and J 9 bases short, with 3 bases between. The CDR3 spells CASSLWGPQHF. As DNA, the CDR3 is TGTGCCAGCAGTTTATGGGGGCCCCAGCATTTT.

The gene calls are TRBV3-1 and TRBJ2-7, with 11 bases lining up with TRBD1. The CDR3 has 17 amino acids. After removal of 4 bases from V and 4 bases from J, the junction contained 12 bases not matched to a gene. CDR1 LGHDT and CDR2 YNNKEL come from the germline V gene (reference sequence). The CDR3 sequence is CASSRPGQGALGYEQYF. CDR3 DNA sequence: TGTGCCAGCAGCCGCCCAGGACAGGGGGCGCTTGGATACGAGCAGTACTTC.

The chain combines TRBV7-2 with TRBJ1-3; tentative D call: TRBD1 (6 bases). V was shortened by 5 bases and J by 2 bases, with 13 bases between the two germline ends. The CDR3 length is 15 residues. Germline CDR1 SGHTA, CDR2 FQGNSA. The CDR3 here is CASSPSRQAGNTIYF. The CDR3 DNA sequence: TGTGCCAGCAGCCCGTCACGACAGGCTGGAAACACCATATATTTT.